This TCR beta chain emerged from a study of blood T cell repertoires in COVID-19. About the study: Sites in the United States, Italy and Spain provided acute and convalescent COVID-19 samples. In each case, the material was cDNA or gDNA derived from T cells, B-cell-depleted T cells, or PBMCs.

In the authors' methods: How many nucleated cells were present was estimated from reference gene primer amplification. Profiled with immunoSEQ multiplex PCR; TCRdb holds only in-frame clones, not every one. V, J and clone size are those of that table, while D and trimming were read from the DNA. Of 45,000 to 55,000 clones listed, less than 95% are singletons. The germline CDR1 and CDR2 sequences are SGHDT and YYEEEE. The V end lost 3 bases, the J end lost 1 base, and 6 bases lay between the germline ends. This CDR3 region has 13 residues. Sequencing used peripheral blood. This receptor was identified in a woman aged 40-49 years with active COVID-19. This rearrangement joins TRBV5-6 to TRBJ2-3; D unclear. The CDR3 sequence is CASSSQGTDTQYF. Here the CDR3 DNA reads TGTGCCAGCAGCTCGCAGGGCACAGATACGCAGTATTTT.